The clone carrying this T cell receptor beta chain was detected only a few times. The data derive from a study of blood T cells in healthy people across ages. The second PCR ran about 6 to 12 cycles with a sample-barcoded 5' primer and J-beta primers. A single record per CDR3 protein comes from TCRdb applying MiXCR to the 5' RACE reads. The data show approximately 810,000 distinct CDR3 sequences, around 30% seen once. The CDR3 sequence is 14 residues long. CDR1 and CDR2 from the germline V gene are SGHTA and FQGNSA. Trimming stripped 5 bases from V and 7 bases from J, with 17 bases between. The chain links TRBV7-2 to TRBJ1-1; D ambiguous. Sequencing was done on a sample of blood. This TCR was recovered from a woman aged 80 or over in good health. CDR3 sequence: CASSHVTWRGEAFF. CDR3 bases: TGTGCCAGCAGCCACGTAACCTGGCGAGGTGAAGCTTTCTTT.